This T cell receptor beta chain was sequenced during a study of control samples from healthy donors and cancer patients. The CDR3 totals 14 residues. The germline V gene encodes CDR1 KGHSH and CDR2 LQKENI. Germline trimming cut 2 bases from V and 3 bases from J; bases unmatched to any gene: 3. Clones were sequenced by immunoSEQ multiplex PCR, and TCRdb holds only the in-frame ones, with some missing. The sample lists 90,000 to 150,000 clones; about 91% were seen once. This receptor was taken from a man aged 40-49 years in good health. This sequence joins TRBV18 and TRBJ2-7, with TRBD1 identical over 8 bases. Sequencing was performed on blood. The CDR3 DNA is TGTGCCAGCTCACCAGGGACAGGTGTCTACGAGCAGTACTTC. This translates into CASSPGTGVYEQYF.